This T cell receptor beta chain was retrieved from a study of monozygotic twins with inflammatory bowel disease. Germline CDR1 reads LNHDA; CDR2 reads SQIVND (reference sequence). This CDR3 is 15 amino acids long. In preparing each TCR library, about 3,500 ng of total RNA was used. TCRdb derives one entry per CDR3 protein from the 5' RACE reads, leaving out DNA. This sample contains 330,000 or so distinct CDR3 sequences. The sequence was obtained from a human donor with ulcerative colitis or Crohn's disease, or a healthy co-twin of an affected twin (not recorded which). Material: blood. The chain uses TRBV19 and TRBJ1-1. CDR3 sequence: CASSIGRHMNTEAFF.